Below are 19 T cell receptor beta chains sequenced from a single sample in a study of control samples from healthy donors and cancer patients. Sequencing was performed with immunoSEQ multiplex PCR; in TCRdb, only in-frame clones are kept and a portion is missing. The data contain 130,000 or so clones, over 85% of them singletons. Sequencing input: blood. The receptors stem from a man aged 18 to 30 in good health.

The chain recombines TRBV5-4 with TRBJ2-1; D possibly corresponds to TRBD2 (5 bases). The CDR3 consists of 14 residues. V was cut by 4 bases and J by 6 bases, with 14 bases left in between. Germline-derived CDR1 and CDR2 are SGHNT and YYREEE (reference sequence). The CDR3 loop is CASSPGLRGNEQFF. The DNA of the CDR3 is TGTGCCAGCAGCCCCGGGCTCCGGGGCAATGAGCAGTTCTTC.

CDR3: CASTKGGVEGYTF. As DNA, the CDR3 is TGTGCCAGCACCAAGGGGGGAGTAGAGGGCTACACCTTC. This chain uses TRBV6-6 with TRBJ1-2; D is possibly TRBD1 (6 bases). There are 13 residues in the CDR3. CDR1 and CDR2 from the germline V gene are MNHNY and SVGAGI (reference sequence). V was trimmed by 7 bases and J by 8 bases, leaving 17 bases between them.

The chain combines TRBV7-2 with TRBJ1-2; tentatively, D is TRBD1 (5 bases). The germline V gene encodes CDR1 SGHTA and CDR2 FQGNSA. This CDR3 region has 15 residues. The germline V and J ends were trimmed by 4 bases and 3 bases, with 15 bases remaining between them. The CDR3 nucleotides are TGTGCCAGCAGCTCACTGGGAGGGGCCCACTATGGCTACACCTTC. Its protein product is CASSSLGGAHYGYTF.

The rearrangement joins TRBV6-6 to TRBJ1-2; TRBD1 matches 7 bases. This CDR3 contains 15 residues. Unmatched junction bases numbered 16, after V lost 11 bases and J lost 4 bases. Germline loops: CDR1 MNHNY, CDR2 SVGAGI (reference sequence). The CDR3 DNA is TGTGCCGGGGGATTAGGCCGGGACAGAGTCTATGGCTACACCTTC. The encoded protein is CAGGLGRDRVYGYTF.

Worth noting for this clone: This CDR3 is also generated by other DNA sequences in the sample. This CDR3 reads CASSDRVGNTEAFF. The CDR3 DNA sequence: TGTGCCAGCAGTGACAGGGTCGGGAACACTGAAGCTTTCTTT. The rearrangement links TRBV2 to TRBJ1-1, with D perhaps matching TRBD1 (5 bases). V was cut by 3 bases and J by 1 base, with 9 bases left in between. Germline values: CDR1 SNHLY, CDR2 FYNNEI. CDR3 size: 14 residues. Based on the CDR3 plus reference TRBV2 and TRBJ1-1, the full variable domain is EPEVTQTPSHQVTQMGQEVILRCVPISNHLYFYWYRQILGQKVEFLVSFYNNEISEKSEIFDDQFSVERPDGSNFTLKIRSTKLEDSAMYFCASSDRVGNTEAFFGQGTRLTVV.

This clone came up once. This chain joins TRBV20-1 and TRBJ1-2; no reliable D call. Trimming removed 3 bases at V and 2 bases at J, with 10 bases between. The CDR3 is 13 residues long. Germline-derived CDR1 and CDR2 are DFQATT and SNEGSKA (reference sequence). CDR3 sequence (DNA): TGCAGTGCTAGTCTTAGTAGAAACTATGGCTACACCTTC. It codes for CSASLSRNYGYTF.

A note on this clone: A read error may account for a junction end that differs from germline. The chain has TRBV29-1 and TRBJ1-5; 9 bases fit TRBD1. The length of the CDR3 is 14 residues. CDR1 is SQVTM, CDR2 ANQGSEA, per germline. The CDR3 DNA reads TGCAGCGTTGTCGGGACAGGGTACAATCAGTCCCAGCATTTT. It encodes CSVVGTGYNQSQHF. Supplemented by reference TRBV29-1 and TRBJ1-5, the full variable domain reads SAVISQKPSRDICQRGTSLTIQCQVDSQVTMMFWYRQQPGQSLTLIATANQGSEATYESGFVIDKFPISRPNLTFSTLTVSNMSPEDSSIYLCSVVGTGYNQSQHFGDGTRLSIL.

The chain couples TRBV9 to TRBJ1-2; unclear D gene. Trimming removed 0 bases at V and 3 bases at J, with 12 bases between. The CDR3 is made up of 15 amino acids. Germline assignment: CDR1 SGDLS and CDR2 YYNGEE. Here the CDR3 DNA reads TGTGCCAGCAGCGTAGGTAACGGAAGCTACTATGGCTACACCTTC. Encoded protein: CASSVGNGSYYGYTF. The full variable domain, completed using reference TRBV9 and TRBJ1-2, is DSGVTQTPKHLITATGQRVTLRCSPRSGDLSVYWYQQSLDQGLQFLIQYYNGEERAKGNILERFSAQQFPDLHSELNLSSLELGDSALYFCASSVGNGSYYGYTFGSGTRLTVV.

The J gene is TRBJ1-2, the V gene TRBV29-1; no definite D call. The CDR3 is made up of 10 amino acids. The V end lost 6 bases, the J end lost 4 bases, and 6 bases lay between the germline ends. CDR1 and CDR2 from the germline V gene are SQVTM and ANQGSEA. CDR3 region: CSVYAYGYTF. CDR3 bases: TGCAGCGTCTATGCCTATGGCTACACCTTC.

This rearrangement joins TRBV3-1 (or the pseudogene TRBV3-2) to TRBJ1-2; D gene unclear. The CDR3 loop spans 13 amino acids. The germline V gene encodes CDR1 LGHDT and CDR2 YNNKEL (reference sequence). Between the trimmed V and J ends, which lost 4 bases and 8 bases, there was a span of 14 bases. The CDR3 region is CASSRIPGSGYTF. CDR3 bases: TGTGCCAGCAGCCGAATCCCAGGTTCCGGCTACACCTTC.

J is TRBJ2-1 and V is TRBV28, with 13 positions matching TRBD2. The V and J ends lost 7 bases and 6 bases, in that order; junction bases with no gene match: 6. CDR1 is MDHEN, CDR2 SYDVKM, per germline. This CDR3 has 15 amino acids. CDR3 sequence: CASTEGLAGSNEQFF. In DNA form, the CDR3 reads TGTGCCAGCACGGAGGGACTAGCGGGGAGCAATGAGCAGTTCTTC. The full variable domain, its missing parts supplied by reference TRBV28 and TRBJ2-1, is DVKVTQSSRYLVKRTGEKVFLECVQDMDHENMFWYRQDPGLGLRLIYFSYDVKMKEKGDIPEGYSVSREKKERFSLILESASTNQTSMYLCASTEGLAGSNEQFFGPGTRLTVL.

The sample holds one count of this clone. The chain uses TRBV6-5 and TRBJ2-3, with D unresolved. The CDR3 consists of 13 residues. Trimming took off 2 bases at V and 5 bases at J, with 8 bases between the two ends. The V gene's germline CDR1 is MNHEY and CDR2 SVGAGI. The CDR3: CASSYVLEDTQYF. The CDR3, as DNA: TGTGCCAGCAGTTACGTATTGGAAGATACGCAGTATTTT.

The rearrangement uses TRBV7-2 and TRBJ2-1; 8 bases fit TRBD2. The germline V gene encodes CDR1 SGHTA and CDR2 FQGNSA. The CDR3 runs 12 residues. The V segment lost 5 bases and the J segment 10 bases; nucleotides outside the gene matches: 4. The CDR3 here is CASSPGGREQFF. The CDR3 DNA sequence: TGTGCCAGCAGCCCGGGGGGGCGAGAGCAGTTCTTC.

The CDR3: CASSSPPGQGGGYTF. The CDR3 DNA sequence: TGTGCCAGCAGCTCCCCCCCCGGACAGGGAGGTGGCTACACCTTC. The chain carries TRBV5-4 and TRBJ1-2; TRBD1 aligns across 8 bases. Germline CDR1 and CDR2: SGHNT and YYREEE (reference sequence). The CDR3 is made up of 15 amino acids. J lost 7 bases, V lost 3 bases, and 11 bases had no gene match.

This clone was recorded a few times. The rearrangement joins TRBV11-3 to TRBJ2-1; no clear D. Germline CDR1 is SGHNT and CDR2 is YENEEA. The CDR3 has 13 amino acids. Trimming left V 5 bases short and J 1 base short, with 6 bases between. CDR3 sequence: CASSTGSYNEQFF. CDR3 nucleotides: TGTGCCAGCAGCACCGGGTCCTACAATGAGCAGTTCTTC. Using reference TRBV11-3 and TRBJ2-1 for the parts outside the CDR3, the full variable domain is EAGVVQSPRYKIIEKKQPVAFWCNPISGHNTLYWYLQNLGQGPELLIRYENEEAVDDSQLPKDRFSAERLKGVDSTLKIQPAELGDSAVYLCASSTGSYNEQFFGPGTRLTVL.

Regarding this clone: The identical CDR3 is also encoded by other nucleotide sequences in the sample. This sequence joins TRBV6-5 and TRBJ2-7, with D possibly being TRBD1 (7 bases). Trimming pared 6 bases from V and 4 bases from J, leaving 13 bases between. This CDR3 contains 13 residues. The germline V gene has CDR1 MNHEY and CDR2 SVGAGI. The CDR3 spells CASSDREAYEQYF. CDR3 coding DNA: TGTGCCAGCAGCGACAGGGAGGCGTACGAGCAGTACTTC.

The chain recombines TRBV10-2 with TRBJ1-5; D remains unclear. V was trimmed by 8 bases and J by 7 bases, leaving 12 bases between them. CDR1 is WSHSY, CDR2 SAAADI, per germline. The CDR3 runs 12 residues. The CDR3 coding sequence is TGCGCCAGCGGTTACAGCACCCAGCCCCAGCATTTT. Its protein is CASGYSTQPQHF.

The gene calls are TRBV2 and TRBJ1-1; 7 nucleotides agree with TRBD1. Germline V CDR1 and CDR2: SNHLY, FYNNEI. There are 17 residues in the CDR3. V gave up 10 bases and J gave up 2 bases; unmatched junction bases: 19. The CDR3: CATILTPGQTINTEAFF. The CDR3 bases are TGTGCCACCATCTTGACACCGGGACAGACTATTAACACTGAAGCTTTCTTT.

The V gene is TRBV27, the J gene TRBJ1-4, with a possible D match to TRBD1 (5 bases). There are 14 residues in the CDR3. The V end was cut by 6 bases, the J end by 7 bases, with 15 bases between. Germline V CDR1 and CDR2: MNHEY, SMNVEV (reference sequence). The CDR3 DNA follows: TGTGCCAGCAGAGGCGACCGGGACGGTGAAAAACTGTTTTTT. Protein product: CASRGDRDGEKLFF.